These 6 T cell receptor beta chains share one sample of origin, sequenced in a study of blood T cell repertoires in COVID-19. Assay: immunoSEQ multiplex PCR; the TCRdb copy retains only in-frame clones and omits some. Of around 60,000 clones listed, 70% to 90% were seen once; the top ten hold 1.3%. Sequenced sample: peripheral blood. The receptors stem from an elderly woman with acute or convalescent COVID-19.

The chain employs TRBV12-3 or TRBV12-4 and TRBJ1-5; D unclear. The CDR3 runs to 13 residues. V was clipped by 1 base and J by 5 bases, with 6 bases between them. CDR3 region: CASSLERDQPQHF. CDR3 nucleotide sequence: TGTGCCAGCAGTTTAGAAAGAGATCAGCCCCAGCATTTT.

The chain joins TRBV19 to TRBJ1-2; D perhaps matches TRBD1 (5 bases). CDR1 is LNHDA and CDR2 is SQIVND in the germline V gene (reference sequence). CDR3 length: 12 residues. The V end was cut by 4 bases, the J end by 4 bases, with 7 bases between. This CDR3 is CASSRDFYGYTF. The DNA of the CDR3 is TGTGCCAGTAGTAGGGACTTCTATGGCTACACCTTC.

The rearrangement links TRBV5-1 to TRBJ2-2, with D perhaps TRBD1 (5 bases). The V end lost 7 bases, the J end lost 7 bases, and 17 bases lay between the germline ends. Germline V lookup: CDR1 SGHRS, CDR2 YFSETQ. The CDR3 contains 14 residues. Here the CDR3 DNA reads TGCGCCAGCGGTCGAAGAGAGCAGGGCGGGGAGCTGTTTTTT. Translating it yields CASGRREQGGELFF.

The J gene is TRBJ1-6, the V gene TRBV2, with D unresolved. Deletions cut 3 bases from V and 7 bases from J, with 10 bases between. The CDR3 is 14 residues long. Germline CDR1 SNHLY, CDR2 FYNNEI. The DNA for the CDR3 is TGTGCCAGCAGTGACGCGGCAGCGAATTCACCCCTCCACTTT. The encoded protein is CASSDAAANSPLHF.

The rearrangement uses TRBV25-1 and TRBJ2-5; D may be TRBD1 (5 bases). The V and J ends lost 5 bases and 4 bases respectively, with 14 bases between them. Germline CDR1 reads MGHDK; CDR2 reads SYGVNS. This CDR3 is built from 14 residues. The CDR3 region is CASSQNQGSETQYF. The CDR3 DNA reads TGTGCCAGCAGTCAAAACCAGGGATCAGAGACCCAGTACTTC.

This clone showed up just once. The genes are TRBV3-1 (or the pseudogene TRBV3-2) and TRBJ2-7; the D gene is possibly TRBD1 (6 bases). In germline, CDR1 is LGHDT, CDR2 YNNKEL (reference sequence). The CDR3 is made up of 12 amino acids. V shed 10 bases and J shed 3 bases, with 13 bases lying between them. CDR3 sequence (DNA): TGTGCCAACTACGACAGGATCTACGAGCAGTACTTC. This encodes CANYDRIYEQYF.